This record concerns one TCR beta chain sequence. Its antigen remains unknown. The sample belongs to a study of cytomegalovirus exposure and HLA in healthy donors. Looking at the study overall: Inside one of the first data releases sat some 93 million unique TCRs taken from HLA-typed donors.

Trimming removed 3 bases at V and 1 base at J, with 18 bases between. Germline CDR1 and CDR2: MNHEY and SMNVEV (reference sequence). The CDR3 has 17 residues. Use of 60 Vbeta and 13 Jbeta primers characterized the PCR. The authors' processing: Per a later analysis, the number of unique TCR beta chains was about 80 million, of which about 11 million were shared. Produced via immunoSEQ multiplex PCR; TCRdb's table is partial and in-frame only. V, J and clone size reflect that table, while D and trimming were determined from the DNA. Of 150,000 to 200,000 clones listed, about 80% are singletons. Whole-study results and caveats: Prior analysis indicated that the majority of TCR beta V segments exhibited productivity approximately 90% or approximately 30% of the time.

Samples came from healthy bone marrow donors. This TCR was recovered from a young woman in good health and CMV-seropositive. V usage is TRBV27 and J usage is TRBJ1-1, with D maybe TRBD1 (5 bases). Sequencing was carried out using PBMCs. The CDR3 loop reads CASSFVTVGRQNTEAFF. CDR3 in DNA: TGTGCCAGCAGTTTCGTGACAGTAGGGAGGCAGAACACTGAAGCTTTCTTT.